This TCR beta chain was profiled in a study of a mutant IDH1 vaccine in newly diagnosed glioma. The time point is: week 5, during vaccination. Each dose delivered 300 ug of mutant IDH1 20-mer peptide subcutaneously with imiquimod. On this clone itself: Its specificity is not known.

Profiled with immunoSEQ multiplex PCR; TCRdb holds only in-frame clones, not every one. The table records 50,000 to 70,000 clones, 70% to 85% of them present only once. The specimen was PBMCs, collected from a glioma patient whose treatment included an IDH1 peptide vaccine. The sequence derives from a woman younger than 30 with glioma. Some clones in this sample may be carry-over from other donors' samples.

The CDR3 spells CASSLRSQMMGNQPQHF. CDR3 in DNA: TGTGCCAGCAGCTTACGGTCACAGATGATGGGCAATCAGCCCCAGCATTTT. The chain joins TRBV11-2 to TRBJ1-5; D is unclear. The V and J ends lost 2 bases and 2 bases respectively, with 16 bases between them. The CDR3 sequence is 17 residues long. The germline CDR1 and CDR2 sequences are SGHAT and FQNNGV.